The 5 T cell receptor beta chains presented below share a single source sample, sequenced in a study of blood T cells in healthy people across ages. A second PCR of roughly 7 to 11 cycles used a sample-barcoded 5' primer and a J-beta primer mix. TCRdb used MiXCR to reprocess the 5' RACE reads, holding one entry per CDR3 protein. The data hold some 1.6 million distinct CDR3 sequences, with about 35% observed a single time. Sequencing input: blood. Source of these receptors: a woman aged 25 to 39 in good health.

The V call is TRBV27, the J call TRBJ1-1; 8 nucleotides agree with TRBD1. The V gene end was trimmed by 3 bases and the J gene end by 7 bases; junction bases not matched to a gene: 10. Germline V lookup: CDR1 MNHEY, CDR2 SMNVEV (reference sequence). The CDR3 has 15 residues. Here the CDR3 reads CASSLRQGALGEAFF. CDR3 in DNA: TGTGCCAGCAGTTTGCGGCAGGGGGCGTTGGGTGAAGCTTTCTTT.

The chain uses TRBV28 and TRBJ2-5; D may match TRBD1 or TRBD2 (5 bases each). V was cut by 5 bases and J by 5 bases, with 18 bases left in between. The CDR3 totals 15 residues. CDR1 is MDHEN, CDR2 SYDVKM, per germline. The CDR3 is CASSVGREFRETQYF. The DNA of the CDR3 is TGTGCCAGCAGTGTAGGCAGGGAGTTCCGGGAGACCCAGTACTTC.

CDR3 coding DNA: TGCGCCAGCAGCCAATCCCTGAGTATTAGCGGCTACGAGCAGTACTTC. As protein: CASSQSLSISGYEQYF. This chain connects TRBV4-1 to TRBJ2-4; D might be TRBD2 (6 bases). The J call is uncertain, as TRBJ2-7 better fits the DNA end. The germline CDR1 and CDR2 sequences are MGHRA and YSYEKL. The CDR3 contains 16 residues.

The chain is built from TRBV7-3 and TRBJ2-1, with a possible D match to TRBD1 (5 bases). Trimming cost V 5 bases and J 3 bases, with 11 bases left between them. Germline CDR1 SGHTA, CDR2 FQGTGA. CDR3 length: 14 amino acids. The CDR3: CASSATTDYNEQFF. CDR3 in DNA: TGTGCCAGCAGCGCGACGACAGACTACAATGAGCAGTTCTTC.

With respect to this clonotype: This may come from a read error, since a much larger clone is one base off. The rearrangement uses TRBV10-3 and TRBJ2-7; TRBD2 aligns across 9 bases. The germline gives CDR1 ENHRY, CDR2 SYGVKD. J gave up 4 bases and V 0 bases, and 10 bases lay outside the gene matches. This CDR3 comprises 17 residues. DNA of the CDR3: TGTGCCATCAGTGAGTCGGGGGATATTAGCGGGAGATACGAGCAGTACTTC. Residues: CAISESGDISGRYEQYF.